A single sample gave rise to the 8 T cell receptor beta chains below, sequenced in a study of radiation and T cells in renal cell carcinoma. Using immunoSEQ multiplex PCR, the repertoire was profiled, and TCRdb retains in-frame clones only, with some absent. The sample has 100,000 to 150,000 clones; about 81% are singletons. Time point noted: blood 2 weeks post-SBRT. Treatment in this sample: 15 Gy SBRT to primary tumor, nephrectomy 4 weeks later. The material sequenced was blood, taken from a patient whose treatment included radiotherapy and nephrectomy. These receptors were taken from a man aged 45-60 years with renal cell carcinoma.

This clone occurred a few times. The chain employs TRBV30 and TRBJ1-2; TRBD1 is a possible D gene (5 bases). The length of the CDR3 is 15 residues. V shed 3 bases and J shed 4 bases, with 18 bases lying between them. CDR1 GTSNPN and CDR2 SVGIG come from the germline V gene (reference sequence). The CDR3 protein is CAWSGTREGIYGYTF. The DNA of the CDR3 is TGTGCCTGGAGCGGGACTAGGGAGGGGATCTATGGCTACACCTTC.

The DNA for the CDR3 is TGTGCCAGCACCGTTGAGGGCTACGAGCAGTACTTC. It encodes CASTVEGYEQYF. The chain recombines TRBV2 with TRBJ2-7; tentative D call: TRBD2 (5 bases). Trimming pared 7 bases from V and 3 bases from J, leaving 10 bases between. Germline assignment: CDR1 SNHLY and CDR2 FYNNEI. The CDR3 is 12 amino acids.

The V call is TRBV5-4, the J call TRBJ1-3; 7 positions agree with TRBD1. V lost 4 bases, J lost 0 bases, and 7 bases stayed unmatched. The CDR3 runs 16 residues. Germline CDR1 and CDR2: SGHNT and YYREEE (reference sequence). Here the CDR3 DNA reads TGTGCCAGCAGCACGACAGGGCAAACCTCTGGAAACACCATATATTTT. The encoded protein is CASSTTGQTSGNTIYF.

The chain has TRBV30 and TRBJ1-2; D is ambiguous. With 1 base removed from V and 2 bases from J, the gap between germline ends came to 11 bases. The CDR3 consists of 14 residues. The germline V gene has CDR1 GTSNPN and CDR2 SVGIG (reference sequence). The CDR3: CAWSGQNVNYGYTF. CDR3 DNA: TGTGCCTGGAGTGGACAAAATGTGAACTATGGCTACACCTTC.

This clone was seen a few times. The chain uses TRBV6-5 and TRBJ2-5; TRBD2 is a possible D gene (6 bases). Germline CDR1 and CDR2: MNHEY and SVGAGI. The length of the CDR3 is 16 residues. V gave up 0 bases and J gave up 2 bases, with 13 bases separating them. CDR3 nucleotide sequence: TGTGCCAGCAGTTACTCGATCGGGAGTTGGCAAGAGACCCAGTACTTC. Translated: CASSYSIGSWQETQYF.

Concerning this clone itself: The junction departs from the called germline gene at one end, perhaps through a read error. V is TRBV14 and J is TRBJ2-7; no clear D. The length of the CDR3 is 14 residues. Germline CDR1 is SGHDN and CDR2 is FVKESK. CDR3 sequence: CASSQEGLLRRKHF. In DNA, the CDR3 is TGTGCCAGCAGCCAAGAAGGTTTACTGCGCAGGAAGCACTTC.

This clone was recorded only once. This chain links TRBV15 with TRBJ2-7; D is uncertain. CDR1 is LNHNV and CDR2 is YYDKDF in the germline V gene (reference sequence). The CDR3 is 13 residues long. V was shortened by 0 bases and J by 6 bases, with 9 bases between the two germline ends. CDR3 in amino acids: CATSRDLPGEQYF. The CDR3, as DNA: TGTGCCACCAGCAGAGATCTCCCGGGCGAGCAGTACTTC.

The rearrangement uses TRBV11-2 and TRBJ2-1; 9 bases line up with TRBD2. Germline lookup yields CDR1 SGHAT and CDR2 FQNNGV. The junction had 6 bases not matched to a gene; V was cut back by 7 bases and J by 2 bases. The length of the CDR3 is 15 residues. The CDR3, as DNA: TGTGCCAGCATCGATAGCGGGGGCGCCTACAATGAGCAGTTCTTC. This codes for CASIDSGGAYNEQFF.